A single sample gave rise to the 28 T cell receptor beta chains below, sequenced in a study of blood T cell repertoires in COVID-19. The repertoire was sequenced with immunoSEQ multiplex PCR; TCRdb's copy has only in-frame clones and lacks some. Of about 80,000 clones listed, around four fifths are singletons. The sequenced material came from peripheral blood. All receptors come from a human donor in a cohort sampled during active COVID-19.

This clone was seen once. The CDR3 sequence is CAISERRSGNEKLFF. The CDR3 DNA reads as TGTGCCATCAGTGAGCGAAGGTCGGGTAATGAAAAACTGTTTTTT. The chain has TRBV10-3 and TRBJ1-4; unclear D gene. CDR1 ENHRY and CDR2 SYGVKD come from the germline V gene. CDR3 length equals 15 residues. The V end lost 2 bases, the J end lost 4 bases, and 11 bases lay between the germline ends.

The rearrangement joins TRBV28 to TRBJ1-1; 7 bases fit TRBD1. This CDR3 comprises 12 residues. Germline V CDR1 and CDR2: MDHEN, SYDVKM. V trimming: 4 bases; J trimming: 7 bases; junction bases outside the gene matches: 3. The DNA of the CDR3 is TGTGCCAGCAGTTATAGGGGGCTTGAAGCTTTCTTT. Translation gives CASSYRGLEAFF.

This chain uses TRBV20-1 with TRBJ2-3; no clear D gene. The CDR3 consists of 9 residues. Germline V gene lookup returns CDR1 DFQATT and CDR2 SNEGSKA (reference sequence). The CDR3 is CSAYDTQYF. The CDR3 nucleotides are TGCAGCGCCTATGATACGCAGTATTTT.

This clone was seen only a few times. The CDR3 region is CAWSVRKAAGYQETQYF. The DNA for the CDR3 is TGTGCCTGGAGTGTAAGGAAGGCCGCGGGATATCAAGAGACCCAGTACTTC. The chain links TRBV30 to TRBJ2-5; D may be TRBD2 (6 bases). This CDR3 has 17 residues. V was shortened by 0 bases and J by 2 bases, with 19 bases between the two germline ends. The germline CDR1 and CDR2 sequences are GTSNPN and SVGIG (reference sequence). The variable domain in full, completed from reference TRBV30 and TRBJ2-5, reads SQTIHQWPATLVQPVGSPLSLECTVEGTSNPNLYWYRQAAGRGLQLLFYSVGIGQISSEVPQNLSASRPQDRQFILSSKKLLLSDSGFYLCAWSVRKAAGYQETQYFGPGTRLLVL.

J is TRBJ2-7 and V is TRBV6-2 or TRBV6-3; 7 bases line up with TRBD2. The germline CDR1 and CDR2 sequences are MNHEY and SVGEGT. CDR3 size: 15 residues. V was pared by 0 bases and J by 2 bases, with 4 bases of the junction left unmatched. The chain's CDR3 is CASSYSGGIPYEQYF. CDR3 DNA sequence: TGTGCCAGCAGTTACTCGGGAGGGATACCCTACGAGCAGTACTTC.

The chain has TRBV7-2 and TRBJ1-2; the match to TRBD1 covers 7 bases. This CDR3 region has 16 residues. With V trimmed by 0 bases and J by 3 bases, 7 bases remained unmatched. The germline V gene encodes CDR1 SGHTA and CDR2 FQGNSA. CDR3 bases: TGTGCCAGCAGCTTAGCGGCGAGACAGGGTGACTATGGCTACACCTTC. This encodes CASSLAARQGDYGYTF.

In its sample, this clone was seen a few times. This rearrangement joins TRBV11-2 to TRBJ1-6, with 8 bases fitting TRBD1. CDR1 SGHAT and CDR2 FQNNGV come from the germline V gene. The CDR3 has 17 residues. V lost 5 bases to trimming and J lost 10 bases; unmatched junction nucleotides: 16. The CDR3 loop reads CASSPLTGGWGDSPLHF. CDR3 coding DNA: TGTGCCAGCAGCCCGCTCACAGGGGGTTGGGGTGACTCACCCCTCCACTTT.

This chain links TRBV7-9 with TRBJ1-2; D uncertain. The germline CDR1 and CDR2 sequences are SEHNR and FQNEAQ (reference sequence). V lost 5 bases and J 3 bases, leaving 7 bases between the germline ends. The CDR3 extends over 12 amino acids. Here the CDR3 DNA reads TGTGCCAGCAGCGTGGGCCACTATGGCTACACCTTC. Translating gives CASSVGHYGYTF.

The chain employs TRBV11-2 and TRBJ2-1; 11 bases map to TRBD2. Trimming at V came to 6 bases and at J to 4 bases, leaving 2 bases not matched to a gene. This CDR3 has 14 residues. Germline V CDR1 and CDR2: SGHAT, FQNNGV. CDR3 sequence reads: CASRTSGAYNEQFF. The CDR3 region has the DNA TGTGCCAGCAGGACTAGCGGGGCTTACAATGAGCAGTTCTTC.

The rearrangement uses TRBV7-8 and TRBJ2-2; 8 positions agree with TRBD2. CDR1 is SGHVS, CDR2 FQNEAQ, per germline. This CDR3 is built from 15 residues. Losses at the gene ends were 2 bases for V and 4 bases for J; bases not matched to a gene: 3. The CDR3, as DNA: TGTGCCAGCAGCTTAATAGCGGGGATCACCGGGGAGCTGTTTTTT. It codes for CASSLIAGITGELFF.

Only a few counts were recorded for this clone. This rearrangement joins TRBV12-5 to TRBJ2-7; 8 bases match TRBD1. The germline CDR1 and CDR2 sequences are LGHNT and FRNRAP. V lost 3 bases, J lost 0 bases, and 1 base stayed unmatched. This CDR3 region has 14 residues. CDR3 coding DNA: TGTGCTAGTGGTTTTACAGGGGGCTCCTACGAGCAGTACTTC. Translating gives CASGFTGGSYEQYF.

The count of this clone is one. The chain has TRBV24-1 and TRBJ2-5, with 10 bases matching TRBD2. The J segment lost 5 bases and the V segment lost 4 bases, leaving 9 bases of the junction unmatched. The CDR3 contains 16 residues. Germline CDR1 and CDR2: KGHDR and SFDVKD. The CDR3 DNA sequence: TGTGCCACCAGTGAAGGAGCGGGGGGGCGGTGGGAGACCCAGTACTTC. Residues: CATSEGAGGRWETQYF.

V and J are TRBV28 and TRBJ2-7; a possible D gene is TRBD1 (6 bases). The CDR3 sequence is 15 residues long. The V end lost 3 bases, the J end lost 1 base, and 13 bases lay between the germline ends. From germline, CDR1 is MDHEN and CDR2 SYDVKM. CDR3 sequence (DNA): TGTGCCAGCAGTTTGAACTCAGGGGCTTCCTACGAGCAGTACTTC. Translating gives CASSLNSGASYEQYF.

V usage is TRBV5-1 and J usage is TRBJ1-5; D remains unclear. CDR1 is SGHRS, CDR2 YFSETQ, per germline. This CDR3 region has 15 residues. Trimming took off 0 bases at V and 2 bases at J, with 9 bases between the two ends. The CDR3 region is CASSLGAPGNQPQHF. CDR3 sequence (DNA): TGCGCCAGCAGCTTGGGGGCCCCGGGCAATCAGCCCCAGCATTTT.

The chain employs TRBV19 and TRBJ1-6, with a tentative D call TRBD1 (6 bases). V dropped 5 bases and J dropped 9 bases, with 23 bases sitting between them. This CDR3 is built from 17 residues. In germline, CDR1 is LNHDA, CDR2 SQIVND (reference sequence). CDR3 protein: CASSLLQGFRLSSPLHF. In DNA form, the CDR3 reads TGTGCCAGTAGTCTGCTGCAGGGGTTCCGGTTATCTTCACCCCTCCACTTT. The entire variable domain, with the rest obtained from reference TRBV19 and TRBJ1-6, is as follows: DGGITQSPKYLFRKEGQNVTLSCEQNLNHDAMYWYRQDPGQGLRLIYYSQIVNDFQKGDIAEGYSVSREKKESFPLTVTSAQKNPTAFYLCASSLLQGFRLSSPLHFGNGTRLTVT.

This clone has just a few counts. CDR3 coding DNA: TGTGCCAGCAGCCCGGACAGGGGGCCCTCCGGCTACACCTTC. Residues: CASSPDRGPSGYTF. J is TRBJ1-2 and V is TRBV5-8; the match to TRBD1 covers 11 bases. The CDR3 loop spans 14 amino acids. In germline, CDR1 is SGHTS, CDR2 YDEGEE. With V trimmed by 4 bases and J by 8 bases, 7 bases remained unmatched.

Written as DNA, the CDR3 is TGTGCCAGCAGTTCAAGACAGGGGGCGGGTAATGAAAAACTGTTTTTT. Residues: CASSSRQGAGNEKLFF. The chain is built from TRBV27 and TRBJ1-4, with 10 nucleotides matching TRBD1. Germline trimming cut 4 bases from V and 4 bases from J; bases unmatched to any gene: 6. The CDR3 length is 16 residues. Germline CDR1 MNHEY, CDR2 SMNVEV (reference sequence).

The chain couples TRBV4-1 to TRBJ1-1; 7 bases align to TRBD1. The ends lost 1 base at V and 5 bases at J; junction bases unmatched: 10. CDR1 and CDR2 from the germline V gene are MGHRA and YSYEKL. This CDR3 comprises 16 residues. As DNA, the CDR3 is TGCGCCAGCAGCCAAGCATTAATAGGACAGGAGACTGAAGCTTTCTTT. Encoded protein: CASSQALIGQETEAFF.

The rearrangement joins TRBV20-1 to TRBJ1-2; TRBD1 aligns across 7 bases. CDR1 DFQATT and CDR2 SNEGSKA come from the germline V gene (reference sequence). J was trimmed by 7 bases and V by 7 bases; bases with no gene match: 3. The CDR3 runs 10 residues. The CDR3 here is CSVPGGGYTF. In nucleotides, the CDR3 is TGCAGTGTCCCAGGGGGTGGCTACACCTTC.

The chain links TRBV28 to TRBJ2-1; 7 nucleotides line up with TRBD1. J lost 7 bases, V lost 8 bases, and 5 bases had no gene match. This CDR3 is 12 amino acids long. From germline, CDR1 is MDHEN and CDR2 SYDVKM. In DNA, the CDR3 is TGTGCCAGCGAACAGGGGTATAATGAGCAGTTCTTC. It translates to CASEQGYNEQFF.

This clone was recorded once. The genes are TRBV5-8 and TRBJ2-3; 8 nucleotides agree with TRBD1. This CDR3 contains 17 residues. Germline CDR1 SGHTS, CDR2 YDEGEE. Losses at the gene ends were 0 bases for V and 3 bases for J; bases not matched to a gene: 9. The chain's CDR3 is CASSLGGTGVRTDTQYF. The CDR3 DNA is TGTGCCAGCAGCTTGGGTGGGACAGGAGTGAGGACAGATACGCAGTATTTT.

The chain uses TRBV18 and TRBJ2-3, with 11 bases fitting TRBD2. In germline, CDR1 is KGHSH, CDR2 LQKENI. The CDR3 is 15 residues long. The V segment lost 1 base and the J segment 5 bases; nucleotides outside the gene matches: 2. The CDR3 sequence is CASSPLAGGQDTQYF. In DNA form, the CDR3 reads TGTGCCAGCTCACCACTAGCGGGGGGGCAAGATACGCAGTATTTT.

The V gene is TRBV3-1 (or the pseudogene TRBV3-2), the J gene TRBJ1-1; 8 bases match TRBD1. CDR1 and CDR2 (germline): LGHDT, YNNKEL (reference sequence). The CDR3 runs 15 residues. V shed 3 bases, J shed 3 bases, and the junction held 6 bases outside the gene matches. The CDR3 region has the DNA TGTGCCAGCAGCCAGTGGACAGGGAAGGACACTGAAGCTTTCTTT. Protein: CASSQWTGKDTEAFF.

The chain employs TRBV6-6 and TRBJ2-2; the D gene is possibly TRBD2 (7 bases). Trimming pared 4 bases from V and 3 bases from J, leaving 15 bases between. The CDR3 consists of 16 residues. The germline V gene has CDR1 MNHNY and CDR2 SVGAGI (reference sequence). The CDR3 region is CASSSFGGADTGELFF. The CDR3 DNA follows: TGTGCCAGCAGTTCTTTTGGGGGGGCGGACACCGGGGAGCTGTTTTTT.

The chain carries TRBV28 and TRBJ2-1; TRBD2 is a possible D gene (5 bases). The CDR3 is 14 residues long. The V gene lost 7 bases and the J gene lost 3 bases, with 13 bases spanning the gap. From germline, CDR1 is MDHEN and CDR2 SYDVKM. The CDR3: CASTLSGNYNEQFF. As DNA, the CDR3 is TGTGCCAGCACCCTCAGCGGTAACTACAATGAGCAGTTCTTC.

The rearrangement joins TRBV19 to TRBJ1-4, with 12 positions matching TRBD1. The ends lost 8 bases at V and 8 bases at J; junction bases unmatched: 12. There are 16 residues in the CDR3. Germline V gives CDR1 LNHDA, CDR2 SQIVND (reference sequence). CDR3 region: CASADPHGTGGEKLFF. CDR3 DNA sequence: TGTGCCAGTGCCGACCCCCACGGGACAGGGGGCGAAAAACTGTTTTTT.

This chain joins TRBV3-1 (or the pseudogene TRBV3-2) and TRBJ2-7, with D maybe TRBD1 (7 bases). The CDR3 length is 12 residues. The ends were cut back, 4 bases at V and 6 bases at J, with 10 bases in the middle. Germline loops: CDR1 LGHDT, CDR2 YNNKEL (reference sequence). The DNA for the CDR3 is TGTGCCAGCAGCCGACAGGGAGGCGAGCAGTACTTC. Residues: CASSRQGGEQYF.

This rearrangement joins TRBV18 to TRBJ1-5; TRBD1 agrees at 10 bases. V lost 3 bases, J lost 5 bases, and 4 bases stayed unmatched. CDR3 length equals 15 residues. Germline V gene sequence: CDR1 KGHSH, CDR2 LQKENI. This CDR3 reads CASSPAGQGHQPQHF. For the CDR3, the DNA is TGTGCCAGCTCACCCGCGGGACAGGGGCATCAGCCCCAGCATTTT.